This T cell receptor beta chain is drawn from a study of T cell clonality in common variable immunodeficiency. Study-level points and caveats: In common variable immunodeficiency, TCR beta chains reportedly carried fewer deletions and N-nucleotide insertions.

Germline-derived CDR1 and CDR2 are DFQATT and SNEGSKA (reference sequence). This CDR3 comprises 15 residues. V was clipped by 5 bases and J by 5 bases, with 21 bases between them. Data came from immunoSEQ multiplex PCR; TCRdb stores just in-frame clones and leaves some out. The table lists about 26,000 clones, with no singletons. This clone occurred many times. Its antigen remains unidentified. The read stops 3 residues short of the end of the CDR3; the missing end is completed from the germline J gene. This TCR came from a human donor with common variable immunodeficiency. The sample consisted of peripheral blood mononuclear cells. V is TRBV20-1 and J is TRBJ1-1; unclear D gene. This chain's CDR3 is CSALPSAGRGTEAFF. The sequenced CDR3 bases are TGCAGTGCTCTACCCTCGGCAGGCCGTGGGACTGAA.